A single sample gave rise to the 30 T cell receptor beta chains below, sequenced in a study of blood T cell repertoires in COVID-19. Here immunoSEQ multiplex PCR was the method, and the copy in TCRdb shows in-frame clones only, minus some. The sample has hundreds of thousands of clones; approximately 85% are singletons. The sequenced sample consisted of peripheral blood. These receptors were taken from a human donor in a cohort sampled during active COVID-19.

The chain has TRBV18 and TRBJ1-5; D gene ambiguous. The CDR3 has 14 residues. Germline V gene data show CDR1 as KGHSH and CDR2 as LQKENI. V dropped 2 bases and J dropped 4 bases, with 9 bases sitting between them. In nucleotides, the CDR3 is TGTGCCAGCTCACCAGGCACGAGGAATCAGCCCCAGCATTTT. Translation: CASSPGTRNQPQHF.

The gene calls are TRBV20-1 and TRBJ1-6; D gene ambiguous. The germline V gene has CDR1 DFQATT and CDR2 SNEGSKA (reference sequence). The CDR3 has 10 residues. The V and J ends lost 6 bases and 10 bases respectively, with 7 bases between them. The CDR3 is CSAGVSPLHF. In nucleotides, the CDR3 is TGCAGTGCGGGAGTATCACCCCTCCACTTT.

The chain employs TRBV7-4 and TRBJ2-4; the D gene is possibly TRBD1 (5 bases). The CDR3 extends over 16 amino acids. V was clipped by 4 bases and J by 0 bases, with 13 bases between them. The germline V gene has CDR1 SGHVT and CDR2 SQSDAQ. The CDR3 DNA sequence: TGTGCCAGCAGCTGCGACAGCTTCCTAGCCAAAAACATTCAGTACTTC. The encoded protein is CASSCDSFLAKNIQYF.

The chain uses TRBV5-1 and TRBJ2-5; 11 nucleotides match TRBD2. The CDR3 loop spans 18 amino acids. Per the germline V gene, CDR1 is SGHRS and CDR2 is YFSETQ. Trimming cost V 6 bases and J 3 bases; bases outside gene matches: 16. As DNA, the CDR3 is TGCGCCAGCACCTTCCGACCTTATAGCGGGGGGGCCGAAGAGACCCAGTACTTC. Amino acid sequence: CASTFRPYSGGAEETQYF.

The chain joins TRBV27 to TRBJ1-5; D possibly corresponds to TRBD1 (6 bases). Per the germline V gene, CDR1 is MNHEY and CDR2 is SMNVEV (reference sequence). This CDR3 is 15 amino acids long. Trimming took 1 base from V and 6 from J, leaving 13 bases between them. This CDR3 reads CASSLWGAGGQPQHF. The DNA for the CDR3 is TGTGCCAGCAGTTTATGGGGGGCGGGGGGTCAGCCCCAGCATTTT.

The chain employs TRBV9 and TRBJ1-2; D may be TRBD1 (5 bases). The length of the CDR3 is 15 residues. The germline CDR1 and CDR2 sequences are SGDLS and YYNGEE. Trimming removed 0 bases from V and 2 bases from J, with 11 bases in between. CDR3 sequence (DNA): TGTGCCAGCAGCGTAGATGCAGGGCTAAACTATGGCTACACCTTC. This translates into CASSVDAGLNYGYTF.

The rearrangement links TRBV6-5 to TRBJ2-7; the match to TRBD2 covers 7 bases. The CDR3 contains 14 residues. Trimming removed 10 bases from V and 3 bases from J; junction bases left unmatched: 12. In germline, CDR1 is MNHEY, CDR2 SVGAGI. The CDR3 DNA follows: TGTGCCACCCAACGCCGGGACTATGACTACGAGCAGTACTTC. This translates into CATQRRDYDYEQYF.

The chain carries TRBV5-6 and TRBJ1-5; tentatively, D is TRBD1 (6 bases). V gave up 1 base and J gave up 5 bases, with 10 bases separating them. Germline V gene data show CDR1 as SGHDT and CDR2 as YYEEEE. This CDR3 region has 14 residues. The CDR3 here is CASSLYRVDQPQHF. As DNA, the CDR3 is TGTGCCAGCAGCTTGTACAGGGTAGATCAGCCCCAGCATTTT. Full variable domain (missing parts from reference TRBV5-6 and TRBJ1-5): DAGVTQSPTHLIKTRGQQVTLRCSPKSGHDTVSWYQQALGQGPQFIFQYYEEEERQRGNFPDRFSGHQFPNYSSELNVNALLLGDSALYLCASSLYRVDQPQHFGDGTRLSIL.

This clone was recorded a few times. This sequence joins TRBV11-2 and TRBJ2-7, with D possibly matching TRBD2 (6 bases). CDR1 is SGHAT and CDR2 is FQNNGV in the germline V gene. The CDR3 contains 14 residues. V was pared by 1 base and J by 0 bases, with 7 bases between. This CDR3 reads CASSLVGGSYEQYF. The CDR3 DNA is TGTGCCAGCAGCTTAGTGGGGGGCTCCTACGAGCAGTACTTC.

This chain joins TRBV7-6 and TRBJ2-3; 8 nucleotides match TRBD2. Per the germline V gene, CDR1 is SGHVS and CDR2 is FNYEAQ. After removal of 1 base from V and 3 bases from J, the junction contained 6 bases not matched to a gene. CDR3 length: 16 amino acids. In DNA, the CDR3 is TGTGCCAGCAGCTTAGAGGCCGGGGGGGTAACAGATACGCAGTATTTT. As protein: CASSLEAGGVTDTQYF.

The CDR3 sequence is CASSTGTGLGYTF. The CDR3 coding sequence is TGTGCCAGCAGTACCGGGACAGGGCTTGGCTACACCTTC. The chain is built from TRBV6-5 and TRBJ1-2; 9 nucleotides line up with TRBD1. The CDR3 is 13 residues long. Germline CDR1 reads MNHEY; CDR2 reads SVGAGI. V trimming: 5 bases; J trimming: 7 bases; junction bases outside the gene matches: 5.

The chain has TRBV7-3 and TRBJ1-2; 8 bases align to TRBD1. V gave up 4 bases and J gave up 8 bases; unmatched junction bases: 6. The CDR3 extends over 13 amino acids. Germline V gene lookup returns CDR1 SGHTA and CDR2 FQGTGA. In DNA form, the CDR3 reads TGTGCCAGCAGCTCAGTTGACAGGGGAGGCTACACCTTC. Translating it yields CASSSVDRGGYTF.

This clone was found once. This sequence joins TRBV30 and TRBJ1-1; D ambiguous. CDR1 is GTSNPN, CDR2 SVGIG, per germline (reference sequence). The CDR3 runs to 15 residues. V was cut by 0 bases and J by 4 bases, with 15 bases left in between. The CDR3 DNA is TGTGCCTGGAGTGTACTGGCCGGAGGGCCCACTGAAGCTTTCTTT. It specifies CAWSVLAGGPTEAFF.

This clone was seen once. The chain's CDR3 is CSASLGQGDNEQFF. CDR3 coding DNA: TGCAGTGCTAGTTTGGGACAGGGAGACAATGAGCAGTTCTTC. The chain couples TRBV20-1 to TRBJ2-1; 9 nucleotides agree with TRBD1. This CDR3 is 14 amino acids long. The V gene end was trimmed by 3 bases and the J gene end by 5 bases; junction bases not matched to a gene: 5. Germline V gene data show CDR1 as DFQATT and CDR2 as SNEGSKA (reference sequence).

The chain recombines TRBV4-1 with TRBJ2-7; D may be TRBD2 (6 bases). Between the trimmed V and J ends, which lost 4 bases and 0 bases, there was a span of 7 bases. The CDR3 is made up of 13 amino acids. The germline gives CDR1 MGHRA, CDR2 YSYEKL. CDR3 nucleotides: TGCGCCAGCAGCCTCGGGAGCTCCTACGAGCAGTACTTC. Translation: CASSLGSSYEQYF.

The chain recombines TRBV7-9 with TRBJ1-5; D perhaps matches TRBD1 (5 bases). The CDR3 extends over 13 amino acids. Trimming took 4 bases from V and 5 from J, leaving 9 bases between them. Looked up from germline, CDR1 is SEHNR and CDR2 is FQNEAQ (reference sequence). In nucleotides, the CDR3 is TGTGCCAGCAGCTCTAGGGGCGATCAGCCCCAGCATTTT. Translating it yields CASSSRGDQPQHF.

The rearrangement links TRBV10-3 to TRBJ1-4, with D uncertain. This CDR3 contains 13 residues. Between the trimmed V and J ends, which lost 9 bases and 5 bases, there was a span of 13 bases. CDR1 is ENHRY, CDR2 SYGVKD, per germline. The CDR3 region is CAITPTENEKLFF. DNA for the CDR3: TGTGCCATTACCCCTACAGAAAATGAAAAACTGTTTTTT.

The chain employs TRBV24-1 and TRBJ2-7; 10 nucleotides line up with TRBD1. Germline V lookup: CDR1 KGHDR, CDR2 SFDVKD. The CDR3 has 14 amino acids. V lost 5 bases to trimming and J lost 9 bases; unmatched junction nucleotides: 9. The CDR3 loop reads CATSGPGQGTVQYF. The CDR3 nucleotides read TGTGCCACCAGTGGACCGGGACAGGGGACCGTGCAGTACTTC.

V is TRBV10-1 and J is TRBJ2-7, with 9 bases that match TRBD2. V trimming: 3 bases; J trimming: 2 bases; junction bases outside the gene matches: 23. The CDR3 spans 21 residues. CDR1 and CDR2 (germline): WNHNN, SYGVQD (reference sequence). CDR3 sequence: CASSERPDHSGGVVTPYEQYF. CDR3 sequence (DNA): TGCGCCAGCAGTGAAAGGCCCGATCATAGCGGGGGTGTAGTTACCCCCTACGAGCAGTACTTC.

The chain recombines TRBV7-3 with TRBJ2-7; the D gene is possibly TRBD2 (6 bases). Germline assignment: CDR1 SGHTA and CDR2 FQGTGA. V dropped 5 bases and J dropped 3 bases, with 14 bases sitting between them. The CDR3 loop spans 14 amino acids. The CDR3 region is CASSNYRGGYEQYF. CDR3 coding DNA: TGTGCCAGCAGCAACTATCGGGGAGGCTACGAGCAGTACTTC. The entire variable domain, with the rest obtained from reference TRBV7-3 and TRBJ2-7, is as follows: GAGVSQTPSNKVTEKGKYVELRCDPISGHTALYWYRQSLGQGPEFLIYFQGTGAADDSGLPNDRFFAVRPEGSVSTLKIQRTERGDSAVYLCASSNYRGGYEQYFGPGTRLTVT.

V is TRBV6-1 and J is TRBJ1-2; the D is unclear. Deletions cut 4 bases from V and 0 bases from J, with 15 bases between. The CDR3 is made up of 16 amino acids. CDR1 and CDR2 (germline): MNHNS, SASEGT. The CDR3 region has the DNA TGTGCCAGCAGTGCCACCGGGAAAGGTTCTAACTATGGCTACACCTTC. Translated, it gives CASSATGKGSNYGYTF.

The CDR3, as DNA: TGTGCCTGGAAGGATTGGACAGTAGACAATGAGCAGTTCTTC. This translates into CAWKDWTVDNEQFF. The rearrangement uses TRBV30 and TRBJ2-1, with D possibly TRBD1 on 6 matching bases. CDR1 is GTSNPN and CDR2 is SVGIG in the germline V gene (reference sequence). This CDR3 region has 14 residues. V lost 4 bases and J 5 bases, leaving 15 bases between the germline ends.

This clone was recorded at least ten times. The chain links TRBV5-4 to TRBJ2-3, with a weak D call TRBD2 (7 bases). Trimming left V 7 bases short and J 0 bases short, with 15 bases between. Germline V gene sequence: CDR1 SGHNT, CDR2 YYREEE (reference sequence). This CDR3 has 15 residues. The CDR3 sequence: CASGGARTSTDTQYF. In DNA, the CDR3 is TGTGCCAGCGGGGGGGCCAGAACTAGCACAGATACGCAGTATTTT.

The chain uses TRBV5-6 and TRBJ1-5, with a possible D match to TRBD1 (6 bases). The CDR3 is 15 amino acids. The germline gives CDR1 SGHDT, CDR2 YYEEEE. V was clipped by 2 bases and J by 5 bases, with 14 bases between them. CDR3 nucleotide sequence: TGTGCCAGCAGCTTCGAGGGGTCAGGGGATCAGCCCCAGCATTTT. It codes for CASSFEGSGDQPQHF. Based on the CDR3 plus reference TRBV5-6 and TRBJ1-5, the full variable domain is DAGVTQSPTHLIKTRGQQVTLRCSPKSGHDTVSWYQQALGQGPQFIFQYYEEEERQRGNFPDRFSGHQFPNYSSELNVNALLLGDSALYLCASSFEGSGDQPQHFGDGTRLSIL.

J is TRBJ2-5 and V is TRBV5-1, with TRBD1 as a possible D gene (6 bases). V gave up 0 bases and J gave up 5 bases, with 14 bases separating them. The CDR3 extends over 15 amino acids. Germline V gene data show CDR1 as SGHRS and CDR2 as YFSETQ. The DNA for the CDR3 is TGCGCCAGCAGCTTGGACAGGGTTTTAACGGAGACCCAGTACTTC. It translates to CASSLDRVLTETQYF.

This chain connects TRBV9 to TRBJ1-1, with D uncertain. The CDR3 runs 12 residues. The germline gives CDR1 SGDLS, CDR2 YYNGEE. V was cut by 0 bases and J by 6 bases, with 6 bases left in between. The CDR3 protein is CASSVVYSEAFF. The CDR3 nucleotides read TGTGCCAGCAGCGTAGTTTATTCTGAAGCTTTCTTT.

V is TRBV6-2 or TRBV6-3 and J is TRBJ1-5, with D unresolved. Germline V gives CDR1 MNHEY, CDR2 SVGEGT. CDR3 length equals 14 residues. V lost 4 bases, J lost 6 bases, and 13 bases lay in between. The CDR3 region is CASSFVVYGQPQHF. The CDR3 DNA follows: TGTGCCAGCAGTTTTGTCGTTTACGGTCAGCCCCAGCATTTT.

The chain recombines TRBV5-1 with TRBJ2-1, with TRBD2 matching over 7 bases. The CDR3 is 16 amino acids. Trimming at V came to 3 bases and at J to 2 bases, leaving 8 bases not matched to a gene. Germline-derived CDR1 and CDR2 are SGHRS and YFSETQ. The CDR3, as DNA: TGCGCCAGCAGCTCCCGAGCGGGGAGCACCTACAATGAGCAGTTCTTC. Its translation: CASSSRAGSTYNEQFF.

CDR3 sequence (DNA): TGTGCCAGTAGTACGACGCTAGCCCCTAATTCACCCCTCCACTTT. Translation gives CASSTTLAPNSPLHF. J is TRBJ1-6 and V is TRBV19, with D unresolved. The V end lost 4 bases, the J end lost 6 bases, and 13 bases lay between the germline ends. The CDR3 has 15 residues. Germline lookup yields CDR1 LNHDA and CDR2 SQIVND (reference sequence).

The chain combines TRBV12-5 with TRBJ1-2; a possible D gene is TRBD1 (6 bases). Germline CDR1 LGHNT, CDR2 FRNRAP. CDR3 length: 14 residues. Trimming removed 0 bases from V and 5 bases from J, with 10 bases in between. DNA of the CDR3: TGTGCTAGTGGTTTGGTACGGACAGAGTATGGCTACACCTTC. This encodes CASGLVRTEYGYTF.